The rows below give T cell receptor beta chains drawn from one sample of a study of cytomegalovirus exposure and HLA in healthy donors. Assay: immunoSEQ multiplex PCR; the TCRdb copy retains only in-frame clones and omits some. This sample has roughly 76,000 clones, with 86% found just once. Sequenced input: PBMCs. All receptors come from a woman in her 30s in good health and CMV-seronegative. CDR3s include the opening cysteine and the closing phenylalanine or tryptophan. A D gene is named only where the DNA matches it firmly. Clone sizes are given selectively: once, few, many, or a class where the clone is expanded.

TGTGCCAGCACCCTGAGCGGGAGGGCCTACAATGAGCAGTTCTTC | CASTLSGRAYNEQFF | . | TRBD2 | TRBJ2-1 | TRBV2
TGTGCCAGCAGCTTGGGGGTTAAGGGGGGGGCTCAAGGCTACACCTTC | CASSLGVKGGAQGYTF | . | . | TRBJ1-2 | TRBV5-4
TGTGCCAGCAGCCAAGCTAGCGGAACAGATACGCAGTATTTT | CASSQASGTDTQYF | . | TRBD2 | TRBJ2-3 | TRBV4-2
TGTGCCAGTAGTAGGGGACTAGCGGGAGTCTCCTACGAGCAGTACTTC | CASSRGLAGVSYEQYF | once | TRBD2 | TRBJ2-7 | TRBV19
TGCAGCGTTGAAACGGGGGGCGGGCAGCCCCAGCATTTT | CSVETGGGQPQHF | . | . | TRBJ1-5 | TRBV29-1
TGTGCCAGCAGCTTGGGGTTAGGACTAGCGGGAGTAAACGAGCAGTACTTC | CASSLGLGLAGVNEQYF | few | TRBD2 | TRBJ2-7 | TRBV5-4
TGTGCCAGCAGTTCCGGGACAGGGGTGGGGAATGAGCAGTTCTTC | CASSSGTGVGNEQFF | once | TRBD1 | TRBJ2-1 | TRBV27
TGTGCCAGCAGTTACACCTACTATAACCAAGCCTACGAGCAGTACTTC | CASSYTYYNQAYEQYF | few | . | TRBJ2-7 | TRBV6-5
TGTGCCAGCAGCTTGGACGCGAGCTCCTACAATGAGCAGTTCTTC | CASSLDASSYNEQFF | few | . | TRBJ2-1 | TRBV5-6
TGCGCCAGCAGCGCCCGGGACACCCACTACGAGCAGTACTTC | CASSARDTHYEQYF | . | . | TRBJ2-7 | TRBV5-1
TGCGCCAGCAGCGTGGGGACTAGCGGTAAAGGTCGGGAGCAGTTCTTC | CASSVGTSGKGREQFF | . | TRBD2 | TRBJ2-1 | TRBV5-1
TGCAGTGCTGGACAGGGAGACGAGCAGTACTTC | CSAGQGDEQYF | . | TRBD1 | TRBJ2-7 | TRBV20-1
TGTGCCAGCACCTTGGGGGGGGAATGGGGCGGCTACACCTTC | CASTLGGEWGGYTF | . | . | TRBJ1-2 | TRBV28
TGTGCCAGTAACCTGGACAGGGAGACATACAATGAGCAGTTCTTC | CASNLDRETYNEQFF | once | TRBD1 | TRBJ2-1 | TRBV19
TGTGCCAGTAGTATAGGCAGGGGAAATACTGAAGCTTTCTTT | CASSIGRGNTEAFF | . | . | TRBJ1-1 | TRBV19
TGTGCCAGCAGGTGGACAGGGGGCGGGAGACAGCCCCAGCATTTT | CASRWTGGGRQPQHF | . | TRBD1 | TRBJ1-5 | TRBV6-5
TGTGCCAGCAGTTTATTGGGGGAGGTGGGAGAGACCCAGTACTTC | CASSLLGEVGETQYF | once | . | TRBJ2-5 | TRBV27
TGTGCCAGCAGTTCACTACCCCGGACAGGGCTCGATGAGCAGTTCTTC | CASSSLPRTGLDEQFF | few | TRBD1 | TRBJ2-1 | TRBV6-6
TGTGCCAGTAGTAGACGGCGCGGATACGAGCAGTACTTC | CASSRRRGYEQYF | . | . | TRBJ2-7 | TRBV19
TGTGCCAGCACCTCCCGGGGGGGAAACACCATATATTTT | CASTSRGGNTIYF | . | . | TRBJ1-3 | TRBV6-5
TGTGCCAGCAGCTTACAGGGCAGCTCGACTGAAGCTTTCTTT | CASSLQGSSTEAFF | once | . | TRBJ1-1 | TRBV7-2
TGTGCCAGCTCACCACCGGGACGGGAGGCCGGCACAGATACGCAGTATTTT | CASSPPGREAGTDTQYF | once | TRBD2 | TRBJ2-3 | TRBV18
TGTGCCAGCAGCTCGGGACAGGGGGCTCTCGAGCAGTACTTC | CASSSGQGALEQYF | . | TRBD1 | TRBJ2-7 | TRBV7-2
TGCGCCAGCAGCTTGCTTAGCGGGAGGGAGCAGTACTTC | CASSLLSGREQYF | . | TRBD2 | TRBJ2-7 | TRBV5-1
TGTGCCAGTAGTATGGTCAGGGCGCACACTGAAGCTTTCTTT | CASSMVRAHTEAFF | . | . | TRBJ1-1 | TRBV19
TGTGCCAGCAGCTTTCGGACAGGGACGAACACTGAAGCTTTCTTT | CASSFRTGTNTEAFF | . | TRBD1 | TRBJ1-1 | TRBV7-2
TGTGCCAGCTCACCATCTGCTAGCGGCAACAATGAGCAGTTCTTC | CASSPSASGNNEQFF | . | TRBD2 | TRBJ2-1 | TRBV18
TGCGCCAGCAGCCAAGCCGGGACACCCTTCACCGGGGAGCTGTTTTTT | CASSQAGTPFTGELFF | . | . | TRBJ2-2 | TRBV4-1
TGTGTCAGCAGTCTAACTACGCGGAGGGGGCGCATAGGCTACACCTTC | CVSSLTTRRGRIGYTF | . | TRBD1 | TRBJ1-2 | TRBV28
TGTGCCAGCAGCGTAGCTAAGCGGACGAGCTCCTACAATGAGCAGTTCTTC | CASSVAKRTSSYNEQFF | . | . | TRBJ2-1 | TRBV9
TGTGCCAGTAGTATTAGGGGGGGCTACCCTCAGCCCCAGCATTTT | CASSIRGGYPQPQHF | once | . | TRBJ1-5 | TRBV19
TGTGCCAGCAGCGTAGATCGGATCGGAGGGGCTGAAGCTTTCTTT | CASSVDRIGGAEAFF | . | . | TRBJ1-1 | TRBV9